A single sample is the source of the 29 T cell receptor beta chains below, sequenced in a study of blood T cell repertoires in COVID-19. The data were produced by immunoSEQ multiplex PCR, yet TCRdb's version contains in-frame clones alone and is incomplete. This table holds approximately 400,000 clones, around 87% found once. Specimen: PBMCs or T cells enriched from blood (not recorded which). These receptors came from a man younger than 40 who had recovered from COVID-19.

The V call is TRBV13, the J call TRBJ1-5; D is possibly TRBD1 (6 bases). V shed 5 bases and J shed 0 bases, with 14 bases lying between them. Per the germline V gene, CDR1 is PRHDT and CDR2 is FYEKMQ (reference sequence). CDR3 length: 16 residues. CDR3 sequence: CASSLDRLNSNQPQHF. The CDR3, as DNA: TGTGCCAGCAGCCTGGACAGACTAAATAGCAATCAGCCCCAGCATTTT.

This clone has just a few counts. The chain joins TRBV7-9 to TRBJ1-1; no clear D. Germline V gives CDR1 SEHNR, CDR2 FQNEAQ (reference sequence). The V and J ends lost 5 bases and 0 bases respectively, with 10 bases between them. This CDR3 is built from 14 residues. DNA for the CDR3: TGTGCCAGCAGCCCCACGGTAGTGAACACTGAAGCTTTCTTT. This translates into CASSPTVVNTEAFF.

This clone was counted at least ten times. J is TRBJ2-3 and V is TRBV6-4, with 9 nucleotides matching TRBD2. This CDR3 is 15 amino acids long. In germline, CDR1 is MRHNA, CDR2 SNTAGT. J was trimmed by 3 bases and V by 2 bases; bases with no gene match: 3. DNA of the CDR3: TGTGCCAGCAGTGACGGAGGACTAGCGACAGATACGCAGTATTTT. Amino acid sequence: CASSDGGLATDTQYF.

The rearrangement links TRBV7-8 to TRBJ1-4, with D hard to call. The germline V gene encodes CDR1 SGHVS and CDR2 FQNEAQ. CDR3 size: 12 residues. Trimming took off 4 bases at V and 12 bases at J, with 12 bases between the two ends. This chain's CDR3 is CASSSLSTELFF. The CDR3 coding sequence is TGTGCCAGCAGCTCACTAAGTACGGAACTGTTTTTT.

This chain joins TRBV27 and TRBJ1-5; D might be TRBD1 (5 bases). The CDR3 extends over 12 amino acids. Germline CDR1 reads MNHEY; CDR2 reads SMNVEV (reference sequence). V shed 8 bases and J shed 4 bases, with 9 bases lying between them. Here the CDR3 reads CASQKGNQPQHF. DNA of the CDR3: TGTGCCAGCCAAAAGGGGAATCAGCCCCAGCATTTT.

This chain links TRBV6-1 with TRBJ1-5; 8 bases fit TRBD1. Trimming took 0 bases from V and 2 from J; bases not matched to a gene: 6. The CDR3 covers 17 residues. Germline values: CDR1 MNHNS, CDR2 SASEGT. Written as DNA, the CDR3 is TGTGCCAGCAGTGAAGCGGGGGACAGGTGGGGCAATCAGCCCCAGCATTTT. Translating it yields CASSEAGDRWGNQPQHF.

This chain joins TRBV10-1 and TRBJ1-3; TRBD1 matches at 8 bases. This CDR3 comprises 18 residues. Looked up from germline, CDR1 is WNHNN and CDR2 is SYGVQD (reference sequence). The V and J ends lost 3 bases and 0 bases, in that order; junction bases with no gene match: 10. The CDR3 region has the DNA TGCGCCAGCAGTGACGGGAGAACAGGGGGGAACTCTGGAAACACCATATATTTT. Residues: CASSDGRTGGNSGNTIYF.

V is TRBV16 and J is TRBJ2-7, with TRBD1 as a possible D gene (5 bases). Per germline, CDR1 KGHSY and CDR2 FQNENV. The ends were cut back, 7 bases at V and 5 bases at J, with 15 bases in the middle. This CDR3 contains 13 residues. CDR3 protein: CASTKAGLHEQYF. The CDR3 coding sequence is TGTGCCAGCACCAAGGCAGGGTTACACGAGCAGTACTTC.

The chain employs TRBV19 and TRBJ1-2, with 9 bases aligning to TRBD1. The CDR3 length is 13 residues. Trimming at V came to 6 bases and at J to 7 bases, leaving 6 bases not matched to a gene. Germline loops: CDR1 LNHDA, CDR2 SQIVND (reference sequence). CDR3 DNA sequence: TGTGCCAGTAGACAGGGGGCAACTGGTGGCTACACCTTC. It translates to CASRQGATGGYTF.

This sequence joins TRBV6-5 and TRBJ2-5, with TRBD2 as a possible D gene (7 bases). CDR1 and CDR2 from the germline V gene are MNHEY and SVGAGI. The CDR3 totals 15 residues. Trimming took off 6 bases at V and 7 bases at J, with 21 bases between the two ends. CDR3 in amino acids: CASRVSRGGFGTQYF. In DNA form, the CDR3 reads TGTGCCAGCAGGGTATCGAGGGGGGGCTTTGGGACCCAGTACTTC.

The rearrangement uses TRBV6-6 and TRBJ2-7; 8 nucleotides agree with TRBD2. CDR1 and CDR2 (germline): MNHNY, SVGAGI (reference sequence). Trimming at V came to 6 bases and at J to 4 bases, leaving 8 bases not matched to a gene. The CDR3 is 14 residues long. CDR3 coding DNA: TGTGCCAGCAGCCCGGGACTAGAGGCATACGAGCAGTACTTC. This codes for CASSPGLEAYEQYF.

The chain has TRBV7-2 and TRBJ1-2; 7 nucleotides line up with TRBD1. Germline V gene sequence: CDR1 SGHTA, CDR2 FQGNSA. The CDR3 consists of 13 residues. V shed 8 bases, J shed 6 bases, and the junction held 9 bases outside the gene matches. The CDR3 nucleotides read TGTGCCAGCGAGGGGGCGCATGTTGATGGCTACACCTTC. Translating gives CASEGAHVDGYTF.

V is TRBV5-1 and J is TRBJ1-1, with a tentative D call TRBD1 (6 bases). The CDR3 consists of 17 residues. Germline assignment: CDR1 SGHRS and CDR2 YFSETQ. V lost 1 base to trimming and J lost 4 bases, with 20 bases between them. In DNA, the CDR3 is TGCGCCAGCAGCTTGTCCGGGGGGCTGGGTTTGGGCACTGAAGCTTTCTTT. Its protein is CASSLSGGLGLGTEAFF.

The chain uses TRBV10-1 and TRBJ2-7; maybe TRBD2 (5 bases). The CDR3 runs to 13 residues. The germline gives CDR1 WNHNN, CDR2 SYGVQD (reference sequence). V dropped 6 bases and J dropped 2 bases, with 11 bases sitting between them. The CDR3 here is CASSRSGTYEQYF. The CDR3 DNA is TGCGCCAGCAGCCGATCCGGGACCTACGAGCAGTACTTC.

The chain couples TRBV7-2 to TRBJ1-3; possible D gene TRBD1, 6 bases. Trimming cost V 1 base and J 5 bases, with 9 bases left between them. CDR3 size: 14 residues. Germline V gene data show CDR1 as SGHTA and CDR2 as FQGNSA. CDR3 DNA: TGTGCCAGCAGCTTAGAACAGGGCAGAAACACCATATATTTT. This sequence encodes CASSLEQGRNTIYF.

With regard to this clone: This specimen includes other DNA sequences encoding the same CDR3. V and J are TRBV5-4 and TRBJ2-1; TRBD2 aligns across 11 bases. J gave up 3 bases and V 1 base, and 0 bases lay outside the gene matches. Germline CDR1 reads SGHNT; CDR2 reads YYREEE (reference sequence). The length of the CDR3 is 15 residues. DNA of the CDR3: TGTGCCAGCAGCTTGACTAGCGGGGGCTACAATGAGCAGTTCTTC. Translation gives CASSLTSGGYNEQFF.

The gene calls are TRBV2 and TRBJ1-5, with D tentatively TRBD1 (6 bases). Per germline, CDR1 SNHLY and CDR2 FYNNEI. The CDR3 extends over 12 amino acids. V lost 6 bases to trimming and J lost 7 bases, with 10 bases between them. CDR3 sequence reads: CASRLQGQPQHF. The DNA of the CDR3 is TGTGCCAGCAGATTACAGGGACAGCCCCAGCATTTT.

The CDR3 DNA is TGTGCCAGCTCACTGTCGGTTGCGGGGCTGTCCTACGAGCAGTACTTC. As protein: CASSLSVAGLSYEQYF. The chain links TRBV18 to TRBJ2-7, with TRBD2 as a possible D gene (6 bases). The CDR3 runs to 16 residues. Germline V gene lookup returns CDR1 KGHSH and CDR2 LQKENI. V lost 4 bases, J lost 1 base, and 17 bases lay in between.

The rearrangement joins TRBV9 to TRBJ1-3, with no clear D. The CDR3 sequence is 15 residues long. The V end lost 0 bases, the J end lost 0 bases, and 7 bases lay between the germline ends. The germline V gene encodes CDR1 SGDLS and CDR2 YYNGEE. In DNA, the CDR3 is TGTGCCAGCAGCGTAGAAGGGAGCTCTGGAAACACCATATATTTT. Translation gives CASSVEGSSGNTIYF.

This clone was found many times. The chain combines TRBV6-5 with TRBJ1-5; a possible D gene is TRBD1 (6 bases). The CDR3 totals 15 residues. Germline CDR1 is MNHEY and CDR2 is SVGAGI. V was cut by 10 bases and J by 3 bases, with 19 bases left in between. CDR3 loop: CATRTSTGTNQPQHF. CDR3 nucleotides: TGTGCCACCAGGACATCGACAGGAACCAATCAGCCCCAGCATTTT.

Details on this clone: The sample contains more than one DNA sequence encoding this CDR3. This chain uses TRBV9 with TRBJ1-3, with 7 nucleotides matching TRBD1. The J segment lost 2 bases and the V segment lost 4 bases, leaving 6 bases of the junction unmatched. There are 15 residues in the CDR3. CDR1 is SGDLS, CDR2 YYNGEE, per germline. CDR3 sequence (DNA): TGTGCCAGCAGCCCGTCAACAGGGGCTGGAAACACCATATATTTT. It codes for CASSPSTGAGNTIYF.

This chain uses TRBV2 with TRBJ1-2, with 9 bases matching TRBD1. The CDR3 totals 18 residues. CDR1 SNHLY and CDR2 FYNNEI come from the germline V gene. After removal of 2 bases from V and 7 bases from J, the junction contained 17 bases not matched to a gene. The chain's CDR3 is CASSEWGARTGALAGYTF. The DNA of the CDR3 is TGTGCCAGCAGTGAATGGGGGGCTCGGACAGGGGCGCTTGCTGGCTACACCTTC. The full variable domain, in which reference TRBV2 and TRBJ1-2 provide the parts outside the CDR3, is EPEVTQTPSHQVTQMGQEVILRCVPISNHLYFYWYRQILGQKVEFLVSFYNNEISEKSEIFDDQFSVERPDGSNFTLKIRSTKLEDSAMYFCASSEWGARTGALAGYTFGSGTRLTVV.

This rearrangement joins TRBV19 to TRBJ1-1; the D is unclear. With 0 bases removed from V and 5 bases from J, the gap between germline ends came to 7 bases. This CDR3 spans 13 amino acids. The germline gives CDR1 LNHDA, CDR2 SQIVND (reference sequence). In DNA, the CDR3 is TGTGCCAGTAGTATAGAGACCGGGACTGAAGCTTTCTTT. This codes for CASSIETGTEAFF.

The J gene is TRBJ2-3, the V gene TRBV7-2, with TRBD2 identical over 9 bases. The germline gives CDR1 SGHTA, CDR2 FQGNSA. V was clipped by 4 bases and J by 5 bases; unmatched bases: 7. The CDR3 totals 15 residues. DNA of the CDR3: TGTGCCAGCAGCTGGACTAGCGCTAAGAAAGATACGCAGTATTTT. It yields the protein CASSWTSAKKDTQYF.

This clone has a single count. This sequence joins TRBV11-2 and TRBJ2-7; D possibly corresponds to TRBD2 (6 bases). This CDR3 comprises 15 residues. The germline V gene encodes CDR1 SGHAT and CDR2 FQNNGV. The germline V and J ends were trimmed by 4 bases and 2 bases, with 15 bases remaining between them. The CDR3 DNA follows: TGTGCCAGCAGCTCTTTTGGAGGGGAGGCCTACGAGCAGTACTTC. It translates to CASSSFGGEAYEQYF.

The CDR3 DNA is TGTGCCAGCAGCGGGCCGACAGGGAGCATCTCCTACGAGCAGTACTTC. As protein: CASSGPTGSISYEQYF. V usage is TRBV5-4 and J usage is TRBJ2-7; TRBD1 matches at 7 bases. CDR1 is SGHNT, CDR2 YYREEE, per germline (reference sequence). V lost 4 bases and J lost 0; bases outside the gene matches: 10. The CDR3 contains 16 residues.

V is TRBV6-2 or TRBV6-3 and J is TRBJ2-3, with 7 bases matching TRBD1. Trimming took 6 bases from V and 0 from J; bases not matched to a gene: 6. CDR3 size: 15 residues. Germline CDR1 and CDR2: MNHEY and SVGEGT. The CDR3 sequence: CASSPWTGSTDTQYF. In DNA form, the CDR3 reads TGTGCCAGCAGCCCCTGGACAGGTAGCACAGATACGCAGTATTTT.

V usage is TRBV6-2 or TRBV6-3 and J usage is TRBJ1-1, with D possibly matching TRBD1 (6 bases). V dropped 3 bases and J dropped 7 bases, with 9 bases sitting between them. This CDR3 is built from 12 residues. Germline V gene sequence: CDR1 MNHEY, CDR2 SVGEGT. Here the CDR3 DNA reads TGTGCCAGCAGTTATAGGGGGAGTGAAGCTTTCTTT. Translation gives CASSYRGSEAFF.

The rearrangement uses TRBV6-5 and TRBJ1-3, with D unclear. With 5 bases removed from V and 9 bases from J, the gap between germline ends came to 11 bases. The CDR3 has 12 amino acids. CDR1 is MNHEY and CDR2 is SVGAGI in the germline V gene. Here the CDR3 reads CASSPQRGTIYF. In DNA form, the CDR3 reads TGTGCCAGCAGTCCCCAGCGGGGCACCATATATTTT.